This T cell receptor beta chain originates from a study of T cell responses to AZD1222 COVID-19 vaccine. Clones were sequenced by immunoSEQ multiplex PCR, and TCRdb holds only the in-frame ones, with some missing. This table holds 98,000 or so clones, about 81% found once. Germline V gene data show CDR1 as KGHSH and CDR2 as LQKENI. The length of the CDR3 is 14 residues. Turning to this clone: Its cognate antigen is unknown. The junction departs from germline at one end; a sequencing error may be responsible.

Study-level findings and limits: Repertoires were obtained solely post-peak T cell response.

This sample comprised peripheral blood, obtained 28 days after the second AZD1222 dose. The TCR comes from an adult who received the AZD1222 COVID-19 vaccine. The chain joins TRBV18 to TRBJ2-7, with 7 positions matching TRBD1. Here the CDR3 reads CASSPQGSSYEQYF. CDR3 DNA sequence: TGTGCCAGCTCGCCACAGGGGAGCTCCTACGAGCAGTACTTC.